This TCR beta chain was obtained from a study of T-cell reconstitution after alpha-beta-depleted transplantation in children. CDR3 size: 13 residues. The trim removed 1 base at V and 6 bases at J, leaving 3 bases unmatched. Germline CDR1 and CDR2: SGHTA and FQGNSA. Molecular barcoding with unique molecular identifiers was used for the TCRbeta library. A single record per CDR3 protein comes from TCRdb applying MiXCR to the PCR reads. The sample yields roughly 220,000 distinct CDR3 sequences, approximately 12% seen once. This clonotype was detected many times. The material was PBMCs from the stem cell graft donor, obtained from the stem cell graft. The chain employs TRBV7-2 and TRBJ2-7; 7 nucleotides match TRBD1. This TCR was sampled from a human donor who donated a stem cell graft to a child with acute lymphoblastic leukemia. The CDR3 here is CASSLGSGGEQYF. The CDR3 region has the DNA TGTGCCAGCAGCTTAGGATCAGGGGGCGAGCAGTACTTC.